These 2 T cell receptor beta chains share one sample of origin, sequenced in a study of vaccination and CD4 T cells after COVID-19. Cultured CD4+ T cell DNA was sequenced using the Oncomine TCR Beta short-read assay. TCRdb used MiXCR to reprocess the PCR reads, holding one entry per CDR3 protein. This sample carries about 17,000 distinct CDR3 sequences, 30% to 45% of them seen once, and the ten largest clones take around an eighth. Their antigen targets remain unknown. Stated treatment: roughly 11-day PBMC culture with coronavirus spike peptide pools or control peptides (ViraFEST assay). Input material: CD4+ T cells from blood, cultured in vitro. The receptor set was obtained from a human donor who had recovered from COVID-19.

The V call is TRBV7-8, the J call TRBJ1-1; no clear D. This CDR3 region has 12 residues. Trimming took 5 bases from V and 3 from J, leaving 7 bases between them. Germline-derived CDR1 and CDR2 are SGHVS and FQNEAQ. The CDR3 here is CASSVSYTEAFF. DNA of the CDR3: TGTGCCAGCAGCGTCAGTTACACTGAAGCTTTCTTT.

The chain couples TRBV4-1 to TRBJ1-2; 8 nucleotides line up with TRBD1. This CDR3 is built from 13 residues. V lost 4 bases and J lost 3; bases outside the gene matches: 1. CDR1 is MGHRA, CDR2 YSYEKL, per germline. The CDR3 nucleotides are TGCGCCAGCAGCCCGACAGGGGACTATGGCTACACCTTC. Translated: CASSPTGDYGYTF.